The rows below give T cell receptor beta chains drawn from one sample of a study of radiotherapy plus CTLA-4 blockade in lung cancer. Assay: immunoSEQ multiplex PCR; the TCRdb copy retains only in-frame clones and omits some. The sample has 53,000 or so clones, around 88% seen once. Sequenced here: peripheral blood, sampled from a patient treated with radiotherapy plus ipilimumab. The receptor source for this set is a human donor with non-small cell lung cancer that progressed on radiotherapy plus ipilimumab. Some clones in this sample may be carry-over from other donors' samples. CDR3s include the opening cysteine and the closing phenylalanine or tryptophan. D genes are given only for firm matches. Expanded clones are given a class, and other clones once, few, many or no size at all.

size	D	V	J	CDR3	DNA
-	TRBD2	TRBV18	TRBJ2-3	CASSPPVSGGTDTQYF	TGTGCCAGCTCACCACCGGTTAGCGGGGGCACAGATACGCAGTATTTT
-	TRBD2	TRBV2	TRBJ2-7	CASTGGVDYEQYF	TGTGCCAGCACTGGGGGGGTAGATTACGAGCAGTACTTC
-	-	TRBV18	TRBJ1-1	CASSPRQNTEAFF	TGTGCCAGCTCACCGAGACAGAACACTGAAGCTTTCTTT
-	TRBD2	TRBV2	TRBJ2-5	CASSDFRTSGETQYF	TGTGCCAGCAGTGACTTCCGAACTAGCGGGGAGACCCAGTACTTC
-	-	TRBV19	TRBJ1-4	CASSMREKLFF	TGTGCCAGTAGTATGCGAGAGAAACTGTTTTTT
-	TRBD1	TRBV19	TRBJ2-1	CASRVRDRDYNEQFF	TGTGCCAGTAGGGTTCGGGACAGGGACTACAATGAGCAGTTCTTC
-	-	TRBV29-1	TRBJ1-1	CSVIGGDTEAFF	TGCAGCGTTATAGGGGGGGACACTGAAGCTTTCTTT
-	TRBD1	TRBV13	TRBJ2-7	CASSLRPRGYYEQYF	TGTGCCAGCAGCTTACGTCCCAGGGGGTATTACGAGCAGTACTTC
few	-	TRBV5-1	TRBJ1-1	CASSWEGRMNTEAFF	TGCGCCAGCAGCTGGGAGGGCCGCATGAACACTGAAGCTTTCTTT
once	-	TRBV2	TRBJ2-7	CASSELVASPTYEQYF	TGTGCCAGCAGTGAATTAGTGGCTAGCCCTACCTACGAGCAGTACTTC
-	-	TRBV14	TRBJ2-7	CASSQSRVEQYF	TGTGCCAGCAGCCAATCCCGAGTCGAGCAGTACTTC
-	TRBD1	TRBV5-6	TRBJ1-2	CASSLWGQGAPNYGYTF	TGTGCCAGCAGCTTGTGGGGACAGGGGGCGCCTAACTATGGCTACACCTTC
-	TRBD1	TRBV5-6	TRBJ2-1	CASSLPQGANYNEQFF	TGTGCCAGCAGCTTACCACAGGGGGCAAACTACAATGAGCAGTTCTTC
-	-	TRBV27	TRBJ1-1	CASSSQNTEAFF	TGTGCCAGCAGTTCCCAGAACACTGAAGCTTTCTTT
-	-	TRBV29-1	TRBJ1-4	CSVRDTREKLFF	TGCAGCGTTCGGGACACTCGGGAAAAACTGTTTTTT
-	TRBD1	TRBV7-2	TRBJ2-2	CASRHPDRGGELFF	TGTGCCAGCAGACATCCGGACAGGGGCGGGGAGCTGTTTTTT
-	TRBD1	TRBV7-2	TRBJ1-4	CASSLTGVYEKLFF	TGTGCCAGCAGCTTGACAGGGGTTTACGAAAAACTGTTTTTT
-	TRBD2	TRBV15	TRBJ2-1	CATRRLAGVYNEQFF	TGTGCCACCCGTAGACTAGCGGGAGTCTACAATGAGCAGTTCTTC
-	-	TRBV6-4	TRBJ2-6	CASSDGRGANVLTF	TGTGCCAGCAGTGACGGCAGAGGGGCCAACGTCCTGACTTTC
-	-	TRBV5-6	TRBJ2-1	CASSSLWRGPYNEQFF	TGTGCCAGCAGCTCCCTCTGGAGGGGGCCCTACAATGAGCAGTTCTTC
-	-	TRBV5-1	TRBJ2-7	CASSSGRGSGLPYEQYF	TGCGCCAGCAGCTCAGGCAGAGGGTCCGGACTTCCCTACGAGCAGTACTTC
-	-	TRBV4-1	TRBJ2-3	CASSTPGFAQYF	TGCGCCAGCAGCACTCCGGGATTTGCGCAGTATTTT
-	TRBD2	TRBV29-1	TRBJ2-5	CSVGLAGQVQETQYF	TGCAGCGTTGGACTAGCGGGGCAGGTACAAGAGACCCAGTACTTC
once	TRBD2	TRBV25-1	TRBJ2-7	CASRWQWTSGQTYEQYF	TGTGCCAGCCGTTGGCAATGGACTAGCGGCCAGACCTACGAGCAGTACTTC
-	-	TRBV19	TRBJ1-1	CASTRQANTEAFF	TGTGCCAGTACCCGACAGGCGAACACTGAAGCTTTCTTT
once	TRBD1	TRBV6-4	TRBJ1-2	CATDRDPNYGYTF	TGTGCCACAGACAGGGACCCTAACTATGGCTACACCTTC
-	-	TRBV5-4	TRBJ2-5	CASSYRGVSWETQYF	TGTGCCAGCAGCTACCGCGGGGTATCTTGGGAGACCCAGTACTTC
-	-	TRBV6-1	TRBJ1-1	CAEEGPNTEAFF	TGTGCCGAGGAAGGTCCAAACACTGAAGCTTTCTTT
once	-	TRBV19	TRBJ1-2	CASSPDLYYGYTF	TGTGCCAGTAGTCCGGACTTATACTATGGCTACACCTTC
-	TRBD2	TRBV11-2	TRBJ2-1	CASSTSGSLAYNEQFF	TGTGCCAGCAGCACTAGCGGGAGTCTGGCCTACAATGAGCAGTTCTTC
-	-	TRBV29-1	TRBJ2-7	CSVTRGLRHEQYF	TGCAGCGTCACCAGGGGCCTAAGACACGAGCAGTACTTC
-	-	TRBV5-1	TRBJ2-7	CASRRSSGDEQYF	TGCGCCAGCAGGAGATCCTCAGGGGACGAGCAGTACTTC
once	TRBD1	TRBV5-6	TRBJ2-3	CASSRRFTGTGGTDTQYF	TGTGCCAGCAGCCGACGTTTCACCGGGACAGGGGGCACAGATACGCAGTATTTT
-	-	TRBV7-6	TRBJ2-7	CASSLAGRAYEQYF	TGTGCCAGCAGCTTAGCAGGGAGAGCCTACGAGCAGTACTTC
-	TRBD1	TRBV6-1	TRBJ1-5	CASSWDRATPQHF	TGTGCCAGCAGTTGGGACAGGGCCACGCCCCAGCATTTT
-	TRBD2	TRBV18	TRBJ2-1	CASSLKGLAGAGAYNEQFF	TGTGCCAGCTCGTTAAAGGGACTAGCGGGAGCCGGGGCTTACAATGAGCAGTTCTTC
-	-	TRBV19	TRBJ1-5	CASSTGLVGPQHF	TGTGCCAGTAGTACAGGCCTTGTGGGGCCCCAGCATTTT
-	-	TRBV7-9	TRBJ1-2	CASSLAGYRVGYGYTF	TGTGCCAGCAGCTTAGCCGGGTACCGGGTCGGCTATGGCTACACCTTC
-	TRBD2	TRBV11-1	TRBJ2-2	CASSSGLAGGTGELFF	TGTGCCAGCAGCTCGGGACTAGCGGGAGGTACCGGGGAGCTGTTTTTT
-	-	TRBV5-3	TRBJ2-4	CARSRDTQNIQYF	TGTGCCAGAAGCCGGGACACCCAAAACATTCAGTACTTC
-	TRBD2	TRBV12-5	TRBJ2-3	CASGLGLAGGHDTQYF	TGTGCTAGTGGTTTGGGACTAGCGGGAGGGCACGATACGCAGTATTTT
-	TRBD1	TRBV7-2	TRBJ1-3	CASSARQGLSGNTIYF	TGTGCCAGCAGCGCCCGACAGGGCCTCTCTGGAAACACCATATATTTT
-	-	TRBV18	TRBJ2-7	CASSPPFDRVEQYF	TGTGCCAGCTCACCACCGTTCGACCGGGTCGAGCAGTACTTC
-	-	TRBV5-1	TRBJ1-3	CASSRGSVGPGNTIYF	TGCGCCAGCAGCCGCGGGTCAGTCGGTCCTGGAAACACCATATATTTT
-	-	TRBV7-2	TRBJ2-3	CASSRGLAGADTQYF	TGTGCCAGCAGCCGCGGGTTGGCGGGGGCGGATACGCAGTATTTT
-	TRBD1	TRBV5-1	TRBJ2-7	CASSLGRTGSEQYF	TGCGCCAGCAGCTTGGGAAGGACAGGGAGCGAGCAGTACTTC
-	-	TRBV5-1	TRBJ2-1	CASSLASPEYNEQFF	TGCGCCAGCAGCTTGGCTAGCCCCGAATACAATGAGCAGTTCTTC
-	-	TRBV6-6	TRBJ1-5	CASTTLGGIQPQHF	TGTGCCAGCACCACACTCGGGGGAATTCAGCCCCAGCATTTT
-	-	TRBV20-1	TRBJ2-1	CSASFADEQFF	TGCAGTGCTAGCTTCGCGGATGAGCAGTTCTTC
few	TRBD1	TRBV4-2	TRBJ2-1	CASSPRQGHEQFF	TGTGCCAGCAGCCCCCGACAGGGCCATGAGCAGTTCTTC